This T cell receptor (beta chain) came from a study of T-cell memory formation after mild COVID-19. Overall study: Across donors, TCR clusters were largely donor specific. Overall study findings and caveats: Second-wave clones reaching peak frequency on day 37 lacked confirmed SARS-CoV-2 specificity.

As for this clonotype: Its antigen is still unknown.

The CDR3 loop spans 15 amino acids. Germline V CDR1 and CDR2: SGHTA, FQGNSA. V trimming: 1 base; J trimming: 4 bases; junction bases outside the gene matches: 6. From 5'RACE with constant-segment primers came TCR alpha and TCR beta cDNA libraries that carried sample barcodes and UMIs. TCRdb independently ran MiXCR on the 5' RACE reads; one entry per CDR3 protein. This sample has around 150,000 distinct CDR3 sequences, with roughly 12% found just once. V and J are TRBV7-2 and TRBJ1-2, with 7 bases fitting TRBD1. This clonotype originated in a young man who had mild COVID-19 (a few samples of this study predate the infection). Cell type and time point are not known. Sequenced sample: PBMCs or a T cell subset sorted from them (not recorded which). Here the CDR3 reads CASSLDIGGFYGYTF. CDR3 DNA: TGTGCCAGCAGCTTAGATATAGGGGGCTTCTATGGCTACACCTTC.